The 3 T cell receptor beta chains below come from one sample, sequenced in a study of cytomegalovirus exposure and HLA in healthy donors. This PCR relied on a set of 60 Vbeta primers and 13 Jbeta primers. Method: immunoSEQ multiplex PCR; TCRdb's copy keeps in-frame clones and lacks some. Of 130,000 to 150,000 clones listed, approximately 79% are singletons. The sequenced sample consisted of PBMCs. The receptors were gathered from a man younger than 35 in good health and CMV-seropositive.

This sequence joins TRBV27 and TRBJ1-2; D possibly corresponds to TRBD1 (6 bases). This CDR3 has 15 amino acids. Germline V gene data show CDR1 as MNHEY and CDR2 as SMNVEV (reference sequence). Between the trimmed V and J ends, which lost 5 bases and 2 bases, there was a span of 15 bases. The CDR3 protein is CASSPRFTGNYGYTF. In nucleotides, the CDR3 is TGTGCCAGCAGTCCCCGTTTCACAGGGAACTATGGCTACACCTTC.

In its sample, this clone was seen a few times. The genes are TRBV19 and TRBJ2-7, with 11 nucleotides matching TRBD2. Trimming cost V 5 bases and J 7 bases; bases outside gene matches: 7. There are 14 residues in the CDR3. Germline lookup yields CDR1 LNHDA and CDR2 SQIVND (reference sequence). The CDR3 DNA sequence: TGTGCCAGTAGTTTACTAGCGGGAGCGGGGGAGCAGTACTTC. It encodes CASSLLAGAGEQYF. Full variable domain (missing parts from reference TRBV19 and TRBJ2-7): DGGITQSPKYLFRKEGQNVTLSCEQNLNHDAMYWYRQDPGQGLRLIYYSQIVNDFQKGDIAEGYSVSREKKESFPLTVTSAQKNPTAFYLCASSLLAGAGEQYFGPGTRLTVT.

The chain couples TRBV2 to TRBJ1-5, with 9 bases that match TRBD1. This CDR3 contains 14 residues. Germline CDR1 and CDR2: SNHLY and FYNNEI. The trim removed 4 bases at V and 6 bases at J, leaving 4 bases unmatched. The DNA of the CDR3 is TGTGCCAGCAGTGGTACAGGGGGCCGTCAGCCCCAGCATTTT. This encodes CASSGTGGRQPQHF.